The 4 T cell receptor beta chains below come from one sample, sequenced in a study of control samples from healthy donors and cancer patients. The method was immunoSEQ multiplex PCR; TCRdb's version includes in-frame clones alone and lacks a portion of them. This table has 130,000 or so clones, about 88% appearing once. The sample was blood. The receptor set was obtained from a man aged 45-65 years in good health.

This sequence joins TRBV19 and TRBJ2-1; D is undetermined. V was trimmed by 3 bases and J by 5 bases, leaving 11 bases between them. Germline CDR1 is LNHDA and CDR2 is SQIVND (reference sequence). This CDR3 contains 14 residues. This CDR3 reads CASSIGGRHNEQFF. In DNA, the CDR3 is TGTGCCAGTAGTATTGGTGGCAGGCACAATGAGCAGTTCTTC.

Here the CDR3 reads CASSLPVRDPSYEQYF. CDR3 nucleotides: TGCGCCAGCAGCTTGCCGGTCAGGGACCCTTCCTACGAGCAGTACTTC. The chain combines TRBV5-1 with TRBJ2-7, with D perhaps matching TRBD1 or TRBD2 (5 bases each). Germline CDR1 is SGHRS and CDR2 is YFSETQ. The CDR3 extends over 16 amino acids. V lost 1 base and J 1 base, leaving 15 bases between the germline ends.

This rearrangement joins TRBV7-2 to TRBJ1-1; 7 bases align to TRBD1. After removal of 5 bases from V and 6 bases from J, the junction contained 12 bases not matched to a gene. The CDR3 contains 15 residues. Germline CDR1 reads SGHTA; CDR2 reads FQGNSA. The CDR3 DNA reads as TGTGCCAGCAGCCCGCGACAGGGTGGGGTCGCTGAAGCTTTCTTT. As protein: CASSPRQGGVAEAFF.

The rearrangement joins TRBV28 to TRBJ2-7; D may be TRBD2 (5 bases). The CDR3 consists of 16 residues. Germline loops: CDR1 MDHEN, CDR2 SYDVKM. Trimming stripped 6 bases from V and 0 bases from J, with 18 bases between. CDR3 sequence: CASSTTRAGPSYEQYF. Written as DNA, the CDR3 is TGTGCCAGCAGCACCACGCGGGCGGGTCCCTCCTACGAGCAGTACTTC. The whole variable domain, filled in from reference TRBV28 and TRBJ2-7, reads DVKVTQSSRYLVKRTGEKVFLECVQDMDHENMFWYRQDPGLGLRLIYFSYDVKMKEKGDIPEGYSVSREKKERFSLILESASTNQTSMYLCASSTTRAGPSYEQYFGPGTRLTVT.